These 29 T cell receptor beta chains share one sample of origin, sequenced in a study of CD8 T cell repertoires and HIV-1 epitope variants (dated by TCRdb to about 2020). The library was made by the immunoSEQ multiplex PCR assay. Imported from immuneACCESS, the table was reduced by TCRdb to in-frame sequences with V and J called. These copies leave out some clones; in studies compared against another copy, an unresolved V gene accounts for under half, and the cause of the remainder is not known. This sample has tens of thousands of clones in its table, and roughly four fifths of those were observed once. The top ten hold 20% to 30% of the sample. The source material was uncultured baseline CD8+ T cells from peripheral blood mononuclear cells (PBMCs). The receptors originated from a male donor with HIV.

Points on this clone: The CDR3 does not end in the conserved phenylalanine or tryptophan, so this is likely a read error. The chain joins TRBV18 to TRBJ1-2, with a possible D match to TRBD1 (5 bases). Between the trimmed V and J ends, which lost 5 bases and 3 bases, there was a span of 16 bases. The germline gives CDR1 KGHSH, CDR2 LQKENI. This CDR3 comprises 15 residues. CDR3 coding DNA: TGTGCCAGCTCAACCGGGACCACGGGGGACTATGGCTACACCGTC. Encoded protein: CASSTGTTGDYGYTV.

V gene TRBV10-2 combines with J gene TRBJ1-5; D gene unclear. The CDR3 is made up of 10 amino acids. Trimming removed 8 bases at V and 7 bases at J, with 6 bases between. Germline lookup yields CDR1 WSHSY and CDR2 SAAADI. The CDR3 sequence is CASPQQPQHF. CDR3 nucleotide sequence: TGCGCCAGCCCCCAGCAGCCCCAGCATTTT.

This clone was detected a few times. The genes are TRBV7-2 and TRBJ1-5, with D possibly being TRBD1 (5 bases). Germline V gives CDR1 SGHTA, CDR2 FQGNSA. The CDR3 is 15 residues long. Trimming took off 3 bases at V and 7 bases at J, with 16 bases between the two ends. The CDR3 bases are TGTGCCAGCAGCTTCGGGCAGGGAGGTCGACAGCCCCAGCATTTT. Protein: CASSFGQGGRQPQHF.

J is TRBJ2-3 and V is TRBV7-2; TRBD2 might be the D (5 bases). Trimming removed 0 bases from V and 8 bases from J, with 12 bases in between. CDR1 and CDR2 from the germline V gene are SGHTA and FQGNSA. CDR3 size: 14 residues. In DNA form, the CDR3 reads TGTGCCAGCAGCTTAGCGTGGGGTGCGGGTACGCAGTATTTT. Protein: CASSLAWGAGTQYF.

This clone was observed many times. V and J are TRBV6-1 and TRBJ2-2; D call uncertain. The CDR3 is 14 amino acids. Germline V gene data show CDR1 as MNHNS and CDR2 as SASEGT. V gave up 7 bases and J gave up 4 bases, with 13 bases separating them. The CDR3 here is CASMSSTGTGELFF. The CDR3 nucleotides read TGTGCCAGCATGTCTAGTACTGGCACCGGGGAGCTGTTTTTT.

The sample holds a few counts of this clone. The chain combines TRBV27 with TRBJ2-5; 10 bases map to TRBD2. V dropped 4 bases and J dropped 1; count of bases not matched to a gene: 12. CDR3 length: 18 residues. Germline CDR1 MNHEY, CDR2 SMNVEV (reference sequence). For the CDR3, the DNA is TGTGCCAGCAGTTCAAGCTTCCCTAGCGGGAGATTCCAAGAGACCCAGTACTTC. It encodes CASSSSFPSGRFQETQYF.

Written as DNA, the CDR3 is TGTGCCAGCAGTTTCTGGGCTAGCGGGGGTGACGAGCAGTACTTC. Its translation is CASSFWASGGDEQYF. The chain employs TRBV28 and TRBJ2-7; 10 positions agree with TRBD2. Looked up from germline, CDR1 is MDHEN and CDR2 is SYDVKM. This CDR3 region has 15 residues. V dropped 3 bases and J dropped 5; count of bases not matched to a gene: 7.

This clone was seen just once. J is TRBJ1-4 and V is TRBV7-2; TRBD1 aligns across 7 bases. The ends lost 4 bases at V and 1 base at J; junction bases unmatched: 3. Per germline, CDR1 SGHTA and CDR2 FQGNSA. This CDR3 has 15 amino acids. The CDR3 DNA is TGTGCCAGCAGCTCCAGGACAGGAACTAATGAAAAACTGTTTTTT. It is translated as CASSSRTGTNEKLFF.

V gene TRBV19 combines with J gene TRBJ2-1; TRBD1 agrees at 8 bases. CDR1 is LNHDA, CDR2 SQIVND, per germline (reference sequence). V dropped 5 bases and J dropped 5; count of bases not matched to a gene: 8. The CDR3 spans 15 residues. The CDR3 here is CASSPGTGRNNEQFF. In DNA, the CDR3 is TGTGCCAGTAGTCCCGGGACAGGAAGAAACAATGAGCAGTTCTTC.

This sequence joins TRBV6-5 and TRBJ2-7, with 9 bases lining up with TRBD1. The CDR3 sequence is 14 residues long. The V gene's germline CDR1 is MNHEY and CDR2 SVGAGI. J was trimmed by 5 bases and V by 2 bases; bases with no gene match: 4. Written as DNA, the CDR3 is TGTGCCAGCAGTTACGGGACAGGGAGCGACGAGCAGTACTTC. Translating gives CASSYGTGSDEQYF.

The V and J genes are TRBV6-5 and TRBJ2-7; no firm D call. Germline CDR1 and CDR2: MNHEY and SVGAGI. The V and J ends lost 6 bases and 0 bases respectively, with 3 bases between them. The CDR3 spans 11 residues. The CDR3 reads CASSNSYEQYF. CDR3 nucleotides: TGTGCCAGCAGCAACTCCTACGAGCAGTACTTC.

V gene TRBV5-1 combines with J gene TRBJ2-3; D unclear. V lost 3 bases, J lost 2 bases, and 10 bases lay in between. The CDR3 extends over 14 amino acids. Germline CDR1 is SGHRS and CDR2 is YFSETQ. In nucleotides, the CDR3 is TGCGCCAGCAGCTCGCGGACGTACACAGATACGCAGTATTTT. It translates to CASSSRTYTDTQYF.

The chain uses TRBV15 and TRBJ2-2; D uncertain. This CDR3 is 14 amino acids long. Trimming left V 1 base short and J 3 bases short, with 6 bases between. CDR1 is LNHNV, CDR2 YYDKDF, per germline (reference sequence). Here the CDR3 reads CATSRGQYTGELFF. The CDR3, as DNA: TGTGCCACCAGCAGAGGGCAGTACACCGGGGAGCTGTTTTTT.

This chain joins TRBV6-1 and TRBJ1-4; D is uncertain. CDR3 length: 14 amino acids. Germline assignment: CDR1 MNHNS and CDR2 SASEGT. V was cut by 5 bases and J by 7 bases, with 14 bases left in between. CDR3 protein: CASSSPGLSEKLFF. As DNA, the CDR3 is TGTGCCAGCAGTTCGCCAGGTCTGAGTGAAAAACTGTTTTTT.

The chain is built from TRBV5-1 and TRBJ1-6; 10 bases are a match to TRBD1. The germline V gene has CDR1 SGHRS and CDR2 YFSETQ. The CDR3 sequence is 15 residues long. V dropped 5 bases and J dropped 10; count of bases not matched to a gene: 9. The CDR3 DNA is TGCGCCAGCAGGATGGGGGGACAGGGGAACTCACCCCTCCACTTT. Its translation is CASRMGGQGNSPLHF.

The chain combines TRBV28 with TRBJ1-2; D unresolved. Germline V gene data show CDR1 as MDHEN and CDR2 as SYDVKM. The V end was cut by 4 bases, the J end by 5 bases, with 17 bases between. The length of the CDR3 is 15 residues. CDR3 region: CASSSYSGVGYGYTF. CDR3 nucleotides: TGTGCCAGCAGTTCCTACTCCGGGGTGGGGTATGGCTACACCTTC.

The CDR3 is CASSQRQGLVAYEQYF. As DNA, the CDR3 is TGCGCCAGCAGTCAGCGACAGGGACTGGTGGCCTACGAGCAGTACTTC. The rearrangement uses TRBV23-1 and TRBJ2-7; TRBD1 might be the D (7 bases). TRBV23-1 is an ORF for which the function is uncertain. V lost 3 bases and J 2 bases, leaving 17 bases between the germline ends. The CDR3 has 16 amino acids.

This chain links TRBV7-2 with TRBJ2-1; D may be TRBD2 (6 bases). There are 15 residues in the CDR3. V dropped 4 bases and J dropped 9 bases, with 19 bases sitting between them. The germline V gene encodes CDR1 SGHTA and CDR2 FQGNSA. The CDR3 DNA is TGTGCCAGCAGCTCCACGGGAGTGGGGCGCGGTGAGCAGTTCTTC. This encodes CASSSTGVGRGEQFF. Drawing the rest from reference TRBV7-2 and TRBJ2-1, the complete variable domain is GAGVSQSPSNKVTEKGKDVELRCDPISGHTALYWYRQSLGQGLEFLIYFQGNSAPDKSGLPSDRFSAERTGGSVSTLTIQRTQQEDSAVYLCASSSTGVGRGEQFFGPGTRLTVL.

In its sample, this clone was seen once. This chain connects TRBV4-2 to TRBJ2-7, with a weak D call TRBD2 (6 bases). Germline CDR1 is LGHNA and CDR2 is YNFKEQ. V gave up 0 bases and J gave up 0 bases, with 12 bases separating them. CDR3 size: 16 residues. CDR3 residues: CASSQEGGFRSYEQYF. CDR3 nucleotides: TGTGCCAGCAGCCAAGAGGGGGGATTTCGCTCCTACGAGCAGTACTTC.

The chain has TRBV15 and TRBJ2-3; a possible D gene is TRBD1 (6 bases). Germline CDR1 LNHNV, CDR2 YYDKDF (reference sequence). Between the trimmed V and J ends, which lost 3 bases and 2 bases, there was a span of 9 bases. CDR3 length equals 14 residues. The CDR3 here is CATSRGQITDTQYF. The CDR3, as DNA: TGTGCCACCAGCAGGGGACAAATCACAGATACGCAGTATTTT.

This clone was observed a single time. The chain employs TRBV15 and TRBJ2-7, with a possible D match to TRBD2 (6 bases). This CDR3 region has 17 residues. The germline gives CDR1 LNHNV, CDR2 YYDKDF (reference sequence). With 3 bases removed from V and 1 base from J, the gap between germline ends came to 19 bases. CDR3: CATSRGGPGRGSYEQYF. The CDR3 DNA is TGTGCCACCAGCAGGGGTGGACCGGGGCGGGGTTCCTACGAGCAGTACTTC.

This clone showed up just once. The chain recombines TRBV19 with TRBJ2-2; D possibly corresponds to TRBD1 (5 bases). This CDR3 comprises 16 residues. Germline lookup yields CDR1 LNHDA and CDR2 SQIVND (reference sequence). The V and J ends lost 3 bases and 4 bases respectively, with 15 bases between them. The CDR3 reads CASSISQGSFTGELFF. The DNA of the CDR3 is TGTGCCAGTAGTATTAGCCAGGGAAGTTTCACCGGGGAGCTGTTTTTT.

The sample holds a few counts of this clone. The J gene is TRBJ2-5, the V gene TRBV5-4, with D unresolved. Per germline, CDR1 SGHNT and CDR2 YYREEE (reference sequence). This CDR3 has 13 amino acids. The germline V and J ends were trimmed by 3 bases and 3 bases, with 9 bases remaining between them. As DNA, the CDR3 is TGTGCCAGCAGCTATCGTGGGGAAGAGACCCAGTACTTC. It encodes CASSYRGEETQYF.

A few counts support this clone. The chain uses TRBV19 and TRBJ2-2; 10 positions agree with TRBD2. From germline, CDR1 is LNHDA and CDR2 SQIVND (reference sequence). Trimming took 9 bases from V and 2 from J; bases not matched to a gene: 3. The CDR3 is made up of 14 amino acids. CDR3 sequence: CASTSGINTGELFF. The CDR3, as DNA: TGTGCCAGCACTAGCGGGATAAACACCGGGGAGCTGTTTTTT.

This chain uses TRBV5-6 with TRBJ2-7; 7 bases match TRBD2. Germline V gives CDR1 SGHDT, CDR2 YYEEEE. The CDR3 totals 14 residues. V lost 1 base to trimming and J lost 4 bases; unmatched junction nucleotides: 5. CDR3 residues: CASSLNPAGYEQYF. In DNA, the CDR3 is TGTGCCAGCAGCTTGAACCCAGCGGGATACGAGCAGTACTTC. Full variable domain (outside the CDR3, taken from reference TRBV5-6 and TRBJ2-7): DAGVTQSPTHLIKTRGQQVTLRCSPKSGHDTVSWYQQALGQGPQFIFQYYEEEERQRGNFPDRFSGHQFPNYSSELNVNALLLGDSALYLCASSLNPAGYEQYFGPGTRLTVT.

The V call is TRBV4-3, the J call TRBJ2-5; 7 nucleotides line up with TRBD1. Germline CDR1 is LGHNA and CDR2 is YSLEER. This CDR3 region has 15 residues. Germline trimming cut 4 bases from V and 2 bases from J; bases unmatched to any gene: 7. The CDR3 sequence: CASSRYRDSQETQYF. The DNA for the CDR3 is TGCGCCAGCAGCCGATACCGGGACAGTCAAGAGACCCAGTACTTC.

The chain links TRBV7-2 to TRBJ2-7; 8 bases agree with TRBD1. The J segment lost 3 bases and the V segment lost 4 bases, leaving 8 bases of the junction unmatched. The V gene's germline CDR1 is SGHTA and CDR2 FQGNSA. The length of the CDR3 is 15 residues. The CDR3 DNA sequence: TGTGCCAGCAGCTCCCAGGGGGCGAAATTCTACGAGCAGTACTTC. Its translation is CASSSQGAKFYEQYF.

This clone has more than one count but fewer than ten. J is TRBJ1-1 and V is TRBV5-1; D is perhaps TRBD1 (5 bases). The V gene's germline CDR1 is SGHRS and CDR2 YFSETQ. CDR3 length equals 14 residues. The ends were cut back, 3 bases at V and 6 bases at J, with 15 bases in the middle. This CDR3 reads CASSWDALSAEAFF. The CDR3, as DNA: TGCGCCAGCAGCTGGGACGCGTTAAGCGCTGAAGCTTTCTTT.

The chain couples TRBV5-1 to TRBJ2-1; the match to TRBD2 covers 10 bases. Germline CDR1 SGHRS, CDR2 YFSETQ. The CDR3 sequence is 13 residues long. After removal of 3 bases from V and 10 bases from J, the junction contained 4 bases not matched to a gene. CDR3 in DNA: TGCGCCAGCAGCTCGTCTAGCGGGGGAGAGCAGTTCTTC. This encodes CASSSSSGGEQFF.